This T cell receptor (beta chain) was obtained from a study of PD-1 blockade in classical Hodgkin lymphoma. Assay used: immunoSEQ multiplex PCR; TCRdb lists only in-frame clones, some missing. The data contain 45,000 to 60,000 clones, just over 90% of them singletons. Time point here: newly diagnosed, previously untreated cHL patient sample. CDR1 and CDR2 (germline): SEHNR, FQNEAQ (reference sequence). Between the trimmed V and J ends, which lost 6 bases and 5 bases, there was a span of 19 bases. This CDR3 has 15 amino acids. This clone was seen only once. Sequencing input: peripheral blood mononuclear cells (PBMCs). The V gene is TRBV7-9, the J gene TRBJ2-5; possibly TRBD2 for D (6 bases). This clonotype originated in a human donor with classical Hodgkin lymphoma. CDR3 in DNA: TGTGCCAGCAGACGGCAGGGACTGGGATCGGAGACCCAGTACTTC. Residues: CASRRQGLGSETQYF.